Each of the 20 T cell receptor beta chains below was sequenced from the same sample in a study of identical twins. TCRdb redid the calling of the 5' RACE reads with MiXCR, one entry per CDR3 protein. This table has fewer than 250,000 distinct CDR3 sequences, approximately 7% appearing once. These data were also filed under a second study, of yellow fever vaccine responses in identical twins.

Sequencing was performed on memory (CD45RO+) T cells sorted from blood. Source of these receptors: a young woman in good health.

This clonotype has more than one count but fewer than ten. V usage is TRBV20-1 and J usage is TRBJ2-1, with 8 bases that match TRBD1. The CDR3 extends over 14 amino acids. CDR1 and CDR2 from the germline V gene are DFQATT and SNEGSKA (reference sequence). Trimming took 5 bases from V and 9 from J; bases not matched to a gene: 12. The CDR3 loop is CSAHRDRIFGEQFF. In DNA form, the CDR3 reads TGCAGTGCTCACCGGGACAGGATCTTCGGTGAGCAGTTCTTC.

This clonotype was seen a handful of times. The chain joins TRBV10-2 to TRBJ2-7; perhaps TRBD1 as D (5 bases). Germline V gene data show CDR1 as WSHSY and CDR2 as SAAADI. The CDR3 is 13 residues long. The V and J ends lost 3 bases and 2 bases respectively, with 8 bases between them. The CDR3 DNA follows: TGCGCCAGCAGTGAAGCAGGGCCCTACGAGCAGTACGTC. Protein sequence: CASSEAGPYEQYV.

This clonotype was detected many times. The gene calls are TRBV12-3 or TRBV12-4 and TRBJ2-4; perhaps TRBD2 as D (5 bases). The CDR3 has 17 residues. V dropped 0 bases and J dropped 1 base, with 13 bases sitting between them. CDR3: CASSLATGVAAKNIQYF. The CDR3 DNA follows: TGTGCCAGCAGTTTAGCGACCGGGGTTGCGGCCAAAAACATTCAGTACTTC.

This rearrangement joins TRBV20-1 to TRBJ2-3; D possibly corresponds to TRBD2 (5 bases). The germline V gene encodes CDR1 DFQATT and CDR2 SNEGSKA (reference sequence). The CDR3 loop spans 15 amino acids. V lost 0 bases and J lost 1, with 11 bases in between. CDR3 sequence (DNA): TGCAGTGCTAGAGATGGGCGGCGGGGCACAGATACGCAGTATTTT. It specifies CSARDGRRGTDTQYF.

V is TRBV4-1 and J is TRBJ1-1; 7 bases are shared with TRBD1. J gave up 5 bases and V 4 bases, and 10 bases lay outside the gene matches. The CDR3 spans 15 residues. Per germline, CDR1 MGHRA and CDR2 YSYEKL. As DNA, the CDR3 is TGCGCCAGCAGCCGAGAGGGGGCAGGGGGTACTGAAGCTTTCTTT. It codes for CASSREGAGGTEAFF.

This clonotype has more than one count but fewer than ten. The genes are TRBV6-2 or TRBV6-3 and TRBJ1-1, with D unclear. Germline-derived CDR1 and CDR2 are MNHEY and SVGEGT. The CDR3 has 14 amino acids. V was cut by 5 bases and J by 0 bases, with 10 bases left in between. CDR3 in DNA: TGTGCCAGCAGTCTCAGTCTTATGAACACTGAAGCTTTCTTT. Translation gives CASSLSLMNTEAFF.

This clonotype showed up just a few times. The chain is built from TRBV5-1 and TRBJ2-1, with D tentatively TRBD2 (6 bases). The V end lost 3 bases, the J end lost 1 base, and 20 bases lay between the germline ends. The CDR3 runs 18 residues. The germline gives CDR1 SGHRS, CDR2 YFSETQ. CDR3 in DNA: TGCGCCAGCAGCTGGCGCAGTTTGGCGGGACCGTCCTACAATGAGCAGTTCTTC. This translates into CASSWRSLAGPSYNEQFF.

In this sample, this clonotype turned up many times. This chain connects TRBV5-5 to TRBJ2-2; 7 bases line up with TRBD1. The CDR3 has 17 amino acids. V was clipped by 4 bases and J by 0 bases; unmatched bases: 9. CDR1 and CDR2 from the germline V gene are SGHKS and YYEKEE (reference sequence). This CDR3 is CASSKGAGLTNTGELFF. The CDR3 DNA reads TGTGCCAGCAGCAAGGGGGCCGGCCTAACGAACACCGGGGAGCTGTTTTTT.

About this clonotype itself: This sequence may be a read error, since a much larger clone differs from it by one base. V gene TRBV28 combines with J gene TRBJ2-5; D is ambiguous. The germline gives CDR1 MDHEN, CDR2 SYDVKM. This CDR3 spans 11 amino acids. Deletions cut 6 bases from V and 5 bases from J, with 7 bases between. CDR3 amino acids: CASSQVETQYF. The DNA for the CDR3 is TGTGCCAGCAGCCAGGTGGAGACCCAGTACTTC.

The CDR3 DNA follows: TGCGCCAGCACTACCTCAGGGCAGTCCTACAATGAGCAGTTCTTC. This sequence encodes CASTTSGQSYNEQFF. The chain links TRBV5-1 to TRBJ2-1; D perhaps matches TRBD1 (5 bases). Germline CDR1 and CDR2: SGHRS and YFSETQ. The CDR3 runs 15 residues. The V gene lost 6 bases and the J gene lost 1 base, with 14 bases spanning the gap. Full variable domain (outside the CDR3, taken from reference TRBV5-1 and TRBJ2-1): KAGVTQTPRYLIKTRGQQVTLSCSPISGHRSVSWYQQTPGQGLQFLFEYFSETQRNKGNFPGRFSGRQFSNSRSEMNVSTLELGDSALYLCASTTSGQSYNEQFFGPGTRLTVL.

This clonotype has only a few counts. The gene calls are TRBV12-3 or TRBV12-4 and TRBJ1-5; 11 bases are shared with TRBD1. Losses at the gene ends were 7 bases for V and 1 base for J; bases not matched to a gene: 6. The CDR3 runs 16 residues. In DNA form, the CDR3 reads TGTGCCAGCACCCGGACAGGGGGCAAAAGCAATCAGCCCCAGCATTTT. Translated: CASTRTGGKSNQPQHF.

This clonotype was seen a handful of times. The rearrangement links TRBV15 to TRBJ2-1, with TRBD2 matching over 10 bases. Germline CDR1 is LNHNV and CDR2 is YYDKDF (reference sequence). This CDR3 is built from 17 residues. J lost 8 bases, V lost 0 bases, and 10 bases had no gene match. The CDR3 sequence: CATSRDPAGGPADEQFF. CDR3 in DNA: TGTGCCACCAGCAGAGATCCAGCGGGAGGGCCCGCGGATGAGCAGTTCTTC.

As DNA, the CDR3 is TGTGCCAGCAGCGGCGGACAGCAGAATGAAAAACTGTTTTTT. Amino acids: CASSGGQQNEKLFF. V is TRBV28 and J is TRBJ1-4; D perhaps matches TRBD1 (6 bases). CDR1 MDHEN and CDR2 SYDVKM come from the germline V gene. The CDR3 runs to 14 residues. Trimming removed 6 bases from V and 5 bases from J, with 13 bases in between.

This clonotype was picked up many times. The gene calls are TRBV5-1 and TRBJ2-1; 7 bases line up with TRBD1. With 4 bases clipped from V and 2 bases from J, the junction kept 9 bases outside the gene matches. The germline V gene encodes CDR1 SGHRS and CDR2 YFSETQ. This CDR3 is 16 amino acids long. CDR3 sequence (DNA): TGCGCCAGCAGCCCGGGCGCCGGGACAGCCTACAATGAGCAGTTCTTC. Translation gives CASSPGAGTAYNEQFF.

There are many counts of this clonotype. CDR3 residues: CASSYSGAGSGTEAFF. CDR3 DNA sequence: TGTGCCAGCAGTTATTCGGGGGCGGGCTCGGGGACTGAAGCTTTCTTT. V gene TRBV6-5 combines with J gene TRBJ1-1, with D possibly being TRBD1 (6 bases). Germline-derived CDR1 and CDR2 are MNHEY and SVGAGI. Trimming stripped 3 bases from V and 5 bases from J, with 19 bases between. This CDR3 has 16 residues.

This clonotype turned up a few times. This chain connects TRBV7-8 to TRBJ2-2, with unresolved D. Between the trimmed V and J ends, which lost 5 bases and 1 base, there was a span of 14 bases. The CDR3 runs 16 residues. Germline loops: CDR1 SGHVS, CDR2 FQNEAQ. This chain's CDR3 is CASSASRTVNTGELFF. CDR3 bases: TGTGCCAGCAGCGCCTCACGAACAGTGAACACCGGGGAGCTGTTTTTT.

At least ten counts were recorded for this clonotype. DNA of the CDR3: TGTGCCAGCAGCCAACTAGGCACAGATACGCAGTATTTT. This encodes CASSQLGTDTQYF. V is TRBV12-3 or TRBV12-4 and J is TRBJ2-3; TRBD2 is a possible D gene (5 bases). The CDR3 contains 13 residues. The germline V and J ends were trimmed by 6 bases and 1 base, with 8 bases remaining between them.

Written as DNA, the CDR3 is TGTGCCAGCAGCTTAGCGCAGGGAGCTGGCTATGGCTACACCTTC. Amino acid sequence: CASSLAQGAGYGYTF. The chain combines TRBV7-8 with TRBJ1-2; D is possibly TRBD1 (5 bases). Trimming took off 0 bases at V and 4 bases at J, with 12 bases between the two ends. The CDR3 has 15 amino acids. CDR1 SGHVS and CDR2 FQNEAQ come from the germline V gene.

This sequence joins TRBV6-5 and TRBJ2-1; TRBD2 matches at 9 bases. The CDR3 runs 16 residues. Per the germline V gene, CDR1 is MNHEY and CDR2 is SVGAGI. V shed 4 bases and J 5 bases; nucleotides not matched to a gene: 9. CDR3 loop: CASSSILAGDNNEQFF. The CDR3 coding sequence is TGTGCCAGCAGTTCCATTTTAGCGGGGGATAACAATGAGCAGTTCTTC.

This rearrangement joins TRBV28 to TRBJ2-2; TRBD2 matches 7 bases. Germline CDR1 reads MDHEN; CDR2 reads SYDVKM. CDR3 size: 16 residues. The J segment lost 1 base and the V segment lost 6 bases, leaving 8 bases of the junction unmatched. This chain's CDR3 is CASSPRAGVNTGELFF. CDR3 nucleotides: TGTGCCAGCAGCCCCCGTGCGGGGGTGAACACCGGGGAGCTGTTTTTT.